These T cell receptor beta chains were read from a single sample in a study of CD8 T cells in ankylosing spondylitis. From the 5' RACE reads, TCRdb called clonotypes with MiXCR, one entry per CDR3 protein. The data show roughly 150,000 distinct CDR3 sequences, with just over 9.5% seen just once and less than 15% held by the top ten. Sequencing was performed on blood, either unsorted or a sorted T cell fraction (not recorded which). The receptors were sampled from a female donor with ankylosing spondylitis or in good health (not recorded which). The CDR3 runs from the conserved cysteine through the conserved F or W. The D gene is left open where the match is weak. Expanded clones are given a class, and other clones once, few, many or no size at all.

v_call	j_call	clone_size	d_call	cdr3_nt	cdr3_aa
TRBV4-3	TRBJ2-7	few	NA	TGCGCCAGCAGCCAGTGGGGGATAGGGGGAGGCGAGCAGTACTTC	CASSQWGIGGGEQYF
TRBV4-3	TRBJ1-5	many	NA	TGCGCCAGCAGCCAAGAACGGGGGACCCCCAATCAGCCCCAGCATTTT	CASSQERGTPNQPQHF
TRBV18	TRBJ2-2	once	NA	TGTGCCAGCTCACCATGGGAAAAGAGGAACACCGGGGAGCTGTTTTTT	CASSPWEKRNTGELFF
TRBV6-1	TRBJ1-5	many	NA	TGTGCCAGCAGTCCGCCGGACGACAATCAGCCCCAGCATTTT	CASSPPDDNQPQHF
TRBV20-1	TRBJ2-1	NA	TRBD2	TGCAGTGCTCTGGGACTAGCGGTCAATGAGCAGTTCTTC	CSALGLAVNEQFF
TRBV12-3/TRBV12-4	TRBJ2-1	few	NA	TGTGCCAGCAAACTCACGGATGGGGCTAGCAGCCAGTTCTTC	CASKLTDGASSQFF
TRBV16	TRBJ2-7	medium-sized	NA	TGTGCCAGCAGCCAACAAGGGAGTAACTACGAGCAGTACTTC	CASSQQGSNYEQYF
TRBV13	TRBJ1-1	NA	TRBD1	TGTGCCAGCAGCTCGGGACAGACGAATCGGGCTTTCTTT	CASSSGQTNRAFF
TRBV4-3	TRBJ2-7	NA	TRBD2	TGCGCCAGCAGCCAAGCAAAAGCGGGAGAGGATGAGCAGTACTTC	CASSQAKAGEDEQYF
TRBV2	TRBJ2-7	few	TRBD2	TGTGCCAGCAGTGAAGAGAATGGGGCTAGCGGCAGCTCCTACGAGCAGTACTTC	CASSEENGASGSSYEQYF
TRBV4-1	TRBJ2-1	few	TRBD2	TGCGCCAGCAGCCAAGAAGGGACTAGCGGCGGGAATGAGCAGTTCTTC	CASSQEGTSGGNEQFF
TRBV15	TRBJ2-3	NA	TRBD1	TGTGCCACCAGCAGACACGACAGGGGAGATACGCAGTATTTT	CATSRHDRGDTQYF
TRBV6-2/TRBV6-3	TRBJ2-7	NA	NA	TGTGCCAGCACGGCCAACCGGGCCTACGAGCAGTACTTC	CASTANRAYEQYF
TRBV7-9	TRBJ2-7	NA	TRBD2	TGTGCCAGCACCCCAGGGACTAGCTACGAGCAGTACTTC	CASTPGTSYEQYF
TRBV25-1	TRBJ2-3	NA	NA	TGTGCCAGCAGTGAAGTGAAGAGGGGAGATACGCAGTATTTT	CASSEVKRGDTQYF
TRBV6-5	TRBJ2-1	few	TRBD1	TGTGCCAGCAGTTCACAGGGGCCTTCATCCTACAATGAGCAGTTCTTC	CASSSQGPSSYNEQFF
TRBV6-1	TRBJ2-1	few	TRBD2	TGTGCCAGCAGTATCCGACTAGCGGGATCCTACAATGAGCAGTTCTTC	CASSIRLAGSYNEQFF
TRBV6-1	TRBJ1-5	few	NA	TGTGCCAGCGGAGGGATTAGCAATCAGCCCCAGCATTTT	CASGGISNQPQHF
TRBV4-2	TRBJ2-7	few	TRBD1	TGTGCCAGCAGCCAAAGAGGACAGGGGGACCTGATCGGCTACGAGCAGTACTTC	CASSQRGQGDLIGYEQYF
TRBV28	TRBJ2-4	few	TRBD1	TGTGCCAGCAGGACCGACAGGGCCCCCCTGGGAAAAAACATTCAGTACTTC	CASRTDRAPLGKNIQYF
TRBV12-3/TRBV12-4	TRBJ2-7	many	NA	TGTGCCAGCAGTTTAGGGATCGGGACTTTAAACGAGCAGTACTTC	CASSLGIGTLNEQYF
TRBV9	TRBJ2-3	NA	TRBD2	TGTGCCAGCAGCGTAGCGATAGCGGGAGGGGGCCCAGATACGCAGTATTTT	CASSVAIAGGGPDTQYF
TRBV12-1	TRBJ2-7	few	NA	TGTGCCAGCCTCCCTCACCTGAGCGGGAGGCGAATTAGCTCCTACGAGCAGTACTTC	CASLPHLSGRRISSYEQYF
TRBV24-1	TRBJ2-5	many	TRBD1	TGTGCCACCAGTGAATCCGGACAGGGGTGGCAAGAGACCCAGTACTTC	CATSESGQGWQETQYF
TRBV6-5	TRBJ2-7	few	NA	TGTGCCAGCAGTTATAGGCTAGAATCACACGAGCAGTACTTC	CASSYRLESHEQYF
TRBV12-3/TRBV12-4	TRBJ2-3	many	TRBD2	TGTGCCAGCAGTCCCACCGGGACTAGGATAGATACGCAGTATTTT	CASSPTGTRIDTQYF
TRBV7-6	TRBJ1-5	NA	TRBD1	TGTGCCAGCAGCTTAGGACAGGGCCTCACTCAGCCCCAGCATTTT	CASSLGQGLTQPQHF
TRBV20-1	TRBJ2-1	NA	NA	TGCAGTGCTAGTAGCCTAACTGAGCAGTTCTTC	CSASSLTEQFF
TRBV15	TRBJ1-1	NA	TRBD1	TGTGCCACCAGCAGGACAGGGCCGACTGAAGCTTTCTTT	CATSRTGPTEAFF
TRBV5-4	TRBJ2-1	NA	NA	TGTGCCAGCAGCTTACCTAACTCTTACAATGAGCAGTTCTTC	CASSLPNSYNEQFF
TRBV27	TRBJ2-1	many	NA	TGTGCCAGCAGTTTATCGATGGGTGATGAGCAGTTCTTC	CASSLSMGDEQFF
TRBV2	TRBJ2-5	many	NA	TGTGCCAGCAGTGAGCAGACAGGTGAAGAGACCCAGTACTTC	CASSEQTGEETQYF
TRBV9	TRBJ2-3	NA	TRBD2	TGTGCCAGCAGCCTCCCCTTAGCGGGAGGGTCCGATACGCAGTATTTT	CASSLPLAGGSDTQYF
TRBV19	TRBJ2-3	once	NA	TGTGCCAGTAGTCCCCGGGTCACAGATACGCAGTATTTT	CASSPRVTDTQYF
TRBV10-2	TRBJ2-3	few	NA	TGCGCCAGCAGTGAGTCGATACTAATCAGTTATACGCAGTATTTT	CASSESILISYTQYF
TRBV2	TRBJ1-3	NA	NA	TGTGCCAGCAGTTCGCCTAGGGTAGAATCTGGAAACACCATATATTTT	CASSSPRVESGNTIYF
TRBV6-5	TRBJ2-3	few	NA	TGTGCCAGCAGTTCCCTAGGAGGGGGCTATGCAGATACGCAGTATTTT	CASSSLGGGYADTQYF
TRBV7-9	TRBJ2-1	NA	TRBD2	TGTGCCAGCAGCTCACCAACTAGCGGGACGTACAATGAGCAGTTCTTC	CASSSPTSGTYNEQFF
TRBV7-2	TRBJ2-3	few	TRBD2	TGTGCCAGCAGCTTAGATCCAGCGGGAGGCGGCGGGACGCAGTATTTT	CASSLDPAGGGGTQYF
TRBV7-9	TRBJ1-6	NA	NA	TGTGCCAGCAGCCTCCGGGACTCTAATTCACCCCTCCACTTT	CASSLRDSNSPLHF
TRBV9	TRBJ1-2	NA	NA	TGTGCCAGCAGCCCCAAGGGGGAGGGGTTGCGTGGCTACACCTTC	CASSPKGEGLRGYTF
TRBV20-1	TRBJ2-3	many	NA	TGCAGTGCCCCGGCAGATACGCAGTATTTT	CSAPADTQYF
TRBV20-1	TRBJ2-5	NA	NA	TGCAGTGCTAGAGATCCCGGGACGGTTCACCAAGAGACCCAGTACTTC	CSARDPGTVHQETQYF
TRBV10-3	TRBJ2-1	many	NA	TGTGCCATCAGTGAACAGGGAAGATACAATGAGCAGTTCTTC	CAISEQGRYNEQFF
TRBV6-1	TRBJ2-7	NA	NA	TGTGCCAGCAGTAGCCTGGGCCCCTCGTTCGAGCAGTACTTC	CASSSLGPSFEQYF